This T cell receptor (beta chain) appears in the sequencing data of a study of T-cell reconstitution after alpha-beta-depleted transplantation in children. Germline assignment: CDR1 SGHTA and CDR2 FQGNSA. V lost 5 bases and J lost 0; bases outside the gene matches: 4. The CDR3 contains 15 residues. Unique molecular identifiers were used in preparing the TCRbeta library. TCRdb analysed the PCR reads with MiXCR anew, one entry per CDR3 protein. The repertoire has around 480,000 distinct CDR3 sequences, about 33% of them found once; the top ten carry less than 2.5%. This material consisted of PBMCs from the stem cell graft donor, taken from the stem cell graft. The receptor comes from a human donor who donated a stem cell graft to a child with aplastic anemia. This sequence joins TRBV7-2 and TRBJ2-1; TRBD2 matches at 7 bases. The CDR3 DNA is TGTGCCAGCAGCCGATCTAGCGGCTCCTACAATGAGCAGTTCTTC. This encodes CASSRSSGSYNEQFF.